The present TCR beta chain was sequenced within a study of beta chain features in type 1 diabetes. The sequenced template was cDNA made from the entire isolated RNA. Only in-frame clones appear in the TCRdb table, and some are missing; sequencing was by immunoSEQ multiplex PCR. The table has 300,000 to 350,000 clones, about 19% seen once. This clone was recorded a few times. Staining for CD45RO/CCR7/CD25/CD127/CD95/CD27 allowed sorting of CD4+ naive, central memory, regulatory and stem cell-like memory cells. Trimming stripped 4 bases from V and 3 bases from J, with 10 bases between. CDR3 length: 13 amino acids. The germline V gene has CDR1 PRHDT and CDR2 FYEKMQ (reference sequence).

The receptor was isolated from a woman aged 18-30 years in good health. The genes are TRBV13 and TRBJ2-7; a possible D gene is TRBD2 (6 bases). The sequencing sample was made of naive CD4+ T cells from blood. CDR3 DNA: TGTGCCAGCAGCTCCGGGACTTACTACGAGCAGTACTTC. It translates to CASSSGTYYEQYF.